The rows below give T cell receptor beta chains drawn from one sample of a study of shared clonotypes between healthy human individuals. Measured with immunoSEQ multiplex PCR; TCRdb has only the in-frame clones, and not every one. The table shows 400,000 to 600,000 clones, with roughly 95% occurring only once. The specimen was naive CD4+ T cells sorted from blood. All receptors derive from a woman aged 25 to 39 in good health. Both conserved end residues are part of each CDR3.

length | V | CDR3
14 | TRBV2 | CASDGQGNNQPQHF
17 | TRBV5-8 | CASSLIYGTGGSQPQHF
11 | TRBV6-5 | CASGSGGEQYF
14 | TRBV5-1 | CASSKDRVVTEAFF
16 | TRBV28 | CASSPGLAGTEHEQFF
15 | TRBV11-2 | CASSLDRTRSYEQYF
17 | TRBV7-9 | CASSSKWEGVSMETQYF
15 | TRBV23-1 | CASSQSQDRGNEQFF
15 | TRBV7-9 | CASSRTGSGNEKLFF
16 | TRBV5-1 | CASSPGGTWSNYGYTF
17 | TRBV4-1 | CASSPRGTGVRNYGYTF
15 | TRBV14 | CASSARTSGPYEQYF
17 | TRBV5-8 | CASSLAGQSVGTDTQYF
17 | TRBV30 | CAWSNPPGRANTGELFF
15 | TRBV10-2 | CASSRTSGSQETQYF
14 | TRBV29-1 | CSVEDSGGSYEQYF
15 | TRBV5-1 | CASTPTEGLDYEQYF
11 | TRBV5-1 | CASSLNTEAFF
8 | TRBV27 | CASSFNTF
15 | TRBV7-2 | CASGHTGALAYEQYF
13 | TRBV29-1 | CSVARDSNQPQHF
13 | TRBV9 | CASSGMREGEQYF
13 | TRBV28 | CASSLRRRDQQYF
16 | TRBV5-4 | CASSLGAVGQGGGYTF
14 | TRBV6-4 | CASSVQPDSGLLTF
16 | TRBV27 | CASSSTGQVSNQPQHF
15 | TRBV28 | CASSFWGQTNYGYTF
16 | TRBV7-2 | CASSLDPSGQHNEQFF
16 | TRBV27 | CASSPGGLAGGGEQYF
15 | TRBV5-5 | CASSLVLLLNNEQFF
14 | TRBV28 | CASSPPTGRNTIYF
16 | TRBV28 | CASSPGLAVLQETQYF
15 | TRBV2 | CASSYRVLGYNEQFF
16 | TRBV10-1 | CASSDFGRDNSYEQYF
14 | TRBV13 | CASSLSGLKETQYF
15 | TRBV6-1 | CASSRQGVENYGYTF
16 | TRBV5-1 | CASSFGTSGRTYEQYF
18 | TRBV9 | CASSPGTSGRARQETQYF
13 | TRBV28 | CASSLRGRYGYTF
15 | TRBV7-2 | CASSPYSRSGNTIYF
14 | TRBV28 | CASSKVGGPGPQHF
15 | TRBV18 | CASSLGTGGNSQAFF
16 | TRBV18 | CASSPRRGGVAWTQYF
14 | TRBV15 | CATRQGANTGELFF
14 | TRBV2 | CASSAGAQNQPQHF
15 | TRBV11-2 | CASSPEKWVVYEQYF
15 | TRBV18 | CASSPGGRAVYEQYF
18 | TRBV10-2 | CASSGTGLAGTFRYEQYF
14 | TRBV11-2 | CASSSWWNTGELFF
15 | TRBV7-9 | CASSSGETSTDTQYF
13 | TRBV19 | CASTIGPNTEAFF
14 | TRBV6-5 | CASRGDRSPSEQYF
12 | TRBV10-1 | CAAQGRGHEQYF
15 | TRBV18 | CASSPRSDRAYEQYF
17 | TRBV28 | CASSFPPRQERVYGYTF
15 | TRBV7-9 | CASSPRQGATGELFF
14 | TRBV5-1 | CASSVVSGTGGVFF